The 17 T cell receptor beta chains reported below all come from one sample, sequenced in a study of PD-1 blockade in classical Hodgkin lymphoma. Assay: immunoSEQ multiplex PCR; the TCRdb copy retains only in-frame clones and omits some. In the table there are approximately 21,000 clones, roughly 82% of which are singletons. Described time point: cycle 4 day 1 (C4D1), after 6 weeks of nivolumab. In every patient, relapse followed autologous stem cell transplantation, while exposure to brentuximab vedotin differed. The study isolated CD8+ T cells from thawed PBMCs by magnetic negative selection. The sequenced sample was CD8+ T cells from blood, obtained before the fourth cycle of nivolumab. The receptors come from a human donor with classical Hodgkin lymphoma.

V usage is TRBV2 and J usage is TRBJ2-7, with 8 bases matching TRBD1. V shed 6 bases and J 4 bases; nucleotides not matched to a gene: 5. CDR3 length equals 13 residues. CDR1 is SNHLY and CDR2 is FYNNEI in the germline V gene. The CDR3 sequence is CASRETGDYEQYF. CDR3 nucleotides: TGTGCCAGCAGGGAGACAGGGGATTACGAGCAGTACTTC.

V and J are TRBV7-9 and TRBJ2-7; D is possibly TRBD1 or TRBD2 (5 bases each). Germline V gives CDR1 SEHNR, CDR2 FQNEAQ (reference sequence). The V end lost 1 base, the J end lost 3 bases, and 13 bases lay between the germline ends. The CDR3 is 15 amino acids. The CDR3 sequence is CASSLGVGVIYEQYF. The CDR3, as DNA: TGTGCCAGCAGCTTAGGGGTGGGGGTAATCTACGAGCAGTACTTC.

The V and J genes are TRBV7-9 and TRBJ2-1; 7 bases map to TRBD1. The CDR3 covers 16 residues. Losses at the gene ends were 3 bases for V and 4 bases for J; bases not matched to a gene: 9. From germline, CDR1 is SEHNR and CDR2 FQNEAQ (reference sequence). The CDR3 is CASSLGQKAPYNEQFF. Written as DNA, the CDR3 is TGTGCCAGCAGCTTGGGACAGAAGGCTCCGTACAATGAGCAGTTCTTC.

In DNA, the CDR3 is TGTGCCAGCAGCCCTATATCTCAGGGTGGGACTGAAGCTTTCTTT. This encodes CASSPISQGGTEAFF. The chain is built from TRBV9 and TRBJ1-1, with a possible D match to TRBD1 (5 bases). The germline CDR1 and CDR2 sequences are SGDLS and YYNGEE. The CDR3 runs to 15 residues. Trimming removed 4 bases at V and 5 bases at J, with 18 bases between.

Worth noting for this clone: One junction end disagrees with the germline gene, perhaps due to a read error. This sequence joins TRBV5-6 and TRBJ2-5; weak D call: TRBD1 (6 bases). Germline V gives CDR1 SGHDT, CDR2 YYEEEE. The length of the CDR3 is 16 residues. The CDR3 DNA reads as TGTGCCAGCAGTTTGGGGTTCACAGGGTTACAAGAGACCCAGTACTTC. The encoded protein is CASSLGFTGLQETQYF. Together with reference TRBV5-6 and TRBJ2-5, the CDR3 gives the full variable domain: DAGVTQSPTHLIKTRGQQVTLRCSPKSGHDTVSWYQQALGQGPQFIFQYYEEEERQRGNFPDRFSGHQFPNYSSELNVNALLLGDSALYLCASSLGFTGLQETQYFGPGTRLLVL.

The rearrangement links TRBV7-9 to TRBJ1-6; TRBD1 might be the D (6 bases). Germline CDR1 is SEHNR and CDR2 is FQNEAQ (reference sequence). Trimming stripped 1 base from V and 7 bases from J, with 8 bases between. The CDR3 is 14 residues long. The DNA for the CDR3 is TGTGCCAGCAGCTTAGTCCAGGGGAATTCACCCCTCCACTTT. This sequence encodes CASSLVQGNSPLHF.

The gene calls are TRBV9 and TRBJ2-2; D is unresolved. Looked up from germline, CDR1 is SGDLS and CDR2 is YYNGEE. Trimming took 1 base from V and 7 from J, leaving 8 bases between them. The CDR3 has 13 residues. The CDR3 DNA follows: TGTGCCAGCAGCGTATGGGGTGACGGGGAGCTGTTTTTT. The encoded protein is CASSVWGDGELFF.

The V and J genes are TRBV11-3 and TRBJ1-2; 9 bases are a match to TRBD1. Trimming at V came to 3 bases and at J to 6 bases, leaving 2 bases not matched to a gene. Germline V lookup: CDR1 SGHNT, CDR2 YENEEA. The CDR3 loop spans 13 amino acids. CDR3 DNA: TGTGCCAGCAGCTTTACAGGGGGCGATGGCTACACCTTC. As protein: CASSFTGGDGYTF.

V usage is TRBV7-8 and J usage is TRBJ1-2; D is ambiguous. Germline CDR1 and CDR2: SGHVS and FQNEAQ. Between the trimmed V and J ends, which lost 5 bases and 0 bases, there was a span of 10 bases. This CDR3 comprises 14 residues. DNA for the CDR3: TGTGCCAGCAGCCCAATGAACTCTAACTATGGCTACACCTTC. Protein product: CASSPMNSNYGYTF.

The chain is built from TRBV9 and TRBJ2-3; TRBD1 matches 7 bases. The junction had 7 bases not matched to a gene; V was cut back by 7 bases and J by 2 bases. In germline, CDR1 is SGDLS, CDR2 YYNGEE. The CDR3 covers 14 residues. CDR3 loop: CASRQGDPTDTQYF. CDR3 sequence (DNA): TGTGCCAGCCGGCAGGGGGATCCCACAGATACGCAGTATTTT. The whole variable domain, filled in from reference TRBV9 and TRBJ2-3, reads DSGVTQTPKHLITATGQRVTLRCSPRSGDLSVYWYQQSLDQGLQFLIQYYNGEERAKGNILERFSAQQFPDLHSELNLSSLELGDSALYFCASRQGDPTDTQYFGPGTRLTVL.

This clone was recorded once. The V gene is TRBV6-5, the J gene TRBJ1-2; D is possibly TRBD1 (5 bases). CDR1 is MNHEY, CDR2 SVGAGI, per germline. CDR3 size: 12 residues. Trimming pared 6 bases from V and 11 bases from J, leaving 16 bases between. The CDR3 is CASRGSGRGYTF. CDR3 DNA: TGTGCCAGCAGGGGGAGTGGTCGGGGGTACACCTTC.

This chain connects TRBV5-6 to TRBJ1-1; maybe TRBD1 (5 bases). CDR1 is SGHDT, CDR2 YYEEEE, per germline. The germline V and J ends were trimmed by 4 bases and 1 base, with 23 bases remaining between them. CDR3 length equals 18 residues. CDR3 nucleotides: TGTGCCAGCAGCCTGGGACCACCGGGAGGATTCTGGAACACTGAAGCTTTCTTT. This translates into CASSLGPPGGFWNTEAFF.

The genes are TRBV5-6 and TRBJ2-5; D is ambiguous. The CDR3 extends over 15 amino acids. Trimming removed 2 bases from V and 4 bases from J, with 15 bases in between. Germline assignment: CDR1 SGHDT and CDR2 YYEEEE. The CDR3 protein is CASSFFELFRETQYF. DNA of the CDR3: TGTGCCAGCAGCTTTTTCGAACTTTTTCGAGAGACCCAGTACTTC.

The J gene is TRBJ1-5, the V gene TRBV18; D is undetermined. Germline CDR1 and CDR2: KGHSH and LQKENI. The V and J ends lost 4 bases and 5 bases respectively, with 9 bases between them. The CDR3 runs to 13 residues. The CDR3 spells CASSRGRDQPQHF. As DNA, the CDR3 is TGTGCCAGCTCACGGGGTCGGGATCAGCCCCAGCATTTT.

The chain has TRBV6-6 and TRBJ2-3; D perhaps matches TRBD2 (6 bases). The ends were cut back, 6 bases at V and 4 bases at J, with 17 bases in the middle. The CDR3 is 15 amino acids. From germline, CDR1 is MNHNY and CDR2 SVGAGI (reference sequence). This CDR3 reads CASSIYSGPADTQYF. DNA of the CDR3: TGTGCCAGCAGCATTTACAGCGGGCCAGCAGATACGCAGTATTTT.

The V gene is TRBV4-1, the J gene TRBJ2-3, with D possibly matching TRBD1 (6 bases). This CDR3 is 15 amino acids long. Trimming removed 4 bases at V and 1 base at J, with 12 bases between. Germline loops: CDR1 MGHRA, CDR2 YSYEKL. CDR3: CASSLGAGGTDTQYF. The CDR3 coding sequence is TGCGCCAGCAGCCTCGGGGCAGGGGGCACAGATACGCAGTATTTT.

This chain joins TRBV11-3 and TRBJ1-2; TRBD1 matches at 8 bases. The CDR3 is made up of 17 amino acids. V was clipped by 2 bases and J by 4 bases; unmatched bases: 12. Germline CDR1 SGHNT, CDR2 YENEEA. For the CDR3, the DNA is TGTGCCAGCAGCTTACGGACAGGGAGGACCCAGTCCTATGGCTACACCTTC. Amino acid sequence: CASSLRTGRTQSYGYTF.